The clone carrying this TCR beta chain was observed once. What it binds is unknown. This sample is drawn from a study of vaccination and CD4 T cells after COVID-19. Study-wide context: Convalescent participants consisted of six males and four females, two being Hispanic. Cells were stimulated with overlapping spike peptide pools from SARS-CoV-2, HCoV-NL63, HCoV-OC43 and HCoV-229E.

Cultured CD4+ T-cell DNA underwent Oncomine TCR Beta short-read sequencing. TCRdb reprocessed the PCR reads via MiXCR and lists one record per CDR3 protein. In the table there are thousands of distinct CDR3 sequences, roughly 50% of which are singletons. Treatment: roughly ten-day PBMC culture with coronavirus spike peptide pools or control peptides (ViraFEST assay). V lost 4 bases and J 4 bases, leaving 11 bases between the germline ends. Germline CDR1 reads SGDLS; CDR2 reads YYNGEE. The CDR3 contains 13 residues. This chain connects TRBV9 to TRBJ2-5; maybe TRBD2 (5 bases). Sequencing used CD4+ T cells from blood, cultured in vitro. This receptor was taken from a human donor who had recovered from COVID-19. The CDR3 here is CASSPGVPETQYF. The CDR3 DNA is TGTGCCAGCAGCCCCGGGGTCCCAGAGACCCAGTACTTC.